This entry features one TCR beta chain sequence. The data derive from a study of regulatory T cells in long-lasting Graves disease. Relying on iRepertoire HTBI primers and Arm-PCR of CDR3 regions, the team built TCR beta libraries. TCRdb analysed the multiplex PCR reads with MiXCR anew, one entry per CDR3 protein. There are 400,000 to 600,000 distinct CDR3 sequences in the sample; roughly 21% occur only once, and roughly 7% lies in the top ten. Indicated time point: persistent/refractory GD, antithyroid drugs over 5 years with positive TRAb. The TCR library was prepared using RNA isolated from PBMCs. V lost 6 bases, J lost 2 bases, and 7 bases stayed unmatched. This CDR3 comprises 15 residues. Per germline, CDR1 MNHEY and CDR2 SVGEGT.

The input for sequencing was peripheral blood mononuclear cells (PBMCs), taken when the disease was refractory, from a patient treated with antithyroid drugs. The rearrangement joins TRBV6-2 or TRBV6-3 to TRBJ2-3; 8 nucleotides align to TRBD2. The TCR was taken from a female donor with Graves disease. The CDR3 sequence: CASRERGRVTDTQYF. DNA of the CDR3: TGTGCCAGCAGGGAGCGGGGGAGGGTCACAGATACGCAGTATTTT.